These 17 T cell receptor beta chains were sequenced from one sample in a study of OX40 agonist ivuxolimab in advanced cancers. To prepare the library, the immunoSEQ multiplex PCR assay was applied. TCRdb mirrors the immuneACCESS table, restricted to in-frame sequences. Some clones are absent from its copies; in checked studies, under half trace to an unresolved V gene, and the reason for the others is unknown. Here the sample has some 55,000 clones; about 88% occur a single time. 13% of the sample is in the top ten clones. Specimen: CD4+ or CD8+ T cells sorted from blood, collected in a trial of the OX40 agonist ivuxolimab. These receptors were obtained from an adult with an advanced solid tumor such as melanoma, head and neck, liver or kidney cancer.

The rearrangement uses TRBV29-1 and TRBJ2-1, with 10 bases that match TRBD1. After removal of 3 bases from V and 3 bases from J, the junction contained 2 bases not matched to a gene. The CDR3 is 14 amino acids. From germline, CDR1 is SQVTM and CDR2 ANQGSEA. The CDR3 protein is CSVDGQGDYNEQFF. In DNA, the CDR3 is TGCAGCGTTGACGGACAGGGGGACTACAATGAGCAGTTCTTC.

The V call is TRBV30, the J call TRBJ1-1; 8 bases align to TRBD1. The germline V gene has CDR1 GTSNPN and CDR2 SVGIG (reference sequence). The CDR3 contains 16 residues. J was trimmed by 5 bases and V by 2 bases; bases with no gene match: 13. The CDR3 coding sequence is TGTGCCTGGAGTCCGGACAGGGCAGCCCGAGGGACTGAAGCTTTCTTT. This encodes CAWSPDRAARGTEAFF.

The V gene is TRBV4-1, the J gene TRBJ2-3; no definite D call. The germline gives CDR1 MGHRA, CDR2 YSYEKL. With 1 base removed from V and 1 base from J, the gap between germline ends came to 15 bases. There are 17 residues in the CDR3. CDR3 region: CASSQVLVVGGTDTQYF. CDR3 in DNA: TGCGCCAGCAGCCAAGTATTGGTAGTTGGGGGCACAGATACGCAGTATTTT.

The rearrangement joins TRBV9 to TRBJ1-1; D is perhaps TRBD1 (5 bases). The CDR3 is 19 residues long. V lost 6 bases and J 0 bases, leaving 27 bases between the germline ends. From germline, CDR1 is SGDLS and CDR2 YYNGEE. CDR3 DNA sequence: TGTGCCAGCAATCCGCTCATCCTGGGGGTTTCTTTAATGAACACTGAAGCTTTCTTT. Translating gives CASNPLILGVSLMNTEAFF.

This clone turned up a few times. The CDR3 region has the DNA TGTGCCAGCAGTGACAGGACAGGGGAGGCTTTCTTT. It is translated as CASSDRTGEAFF. This chain links TRBV6-4 with TRBJ1-1, with 9 nucleotides matching TRBD1. J lost 11 bases, V lost 2 bases, and 3 bases had no gene match. Germline lookup yields CDR1 MRHNA and CDR2 SNTAGT. The CDR3 is 12 amino acids.

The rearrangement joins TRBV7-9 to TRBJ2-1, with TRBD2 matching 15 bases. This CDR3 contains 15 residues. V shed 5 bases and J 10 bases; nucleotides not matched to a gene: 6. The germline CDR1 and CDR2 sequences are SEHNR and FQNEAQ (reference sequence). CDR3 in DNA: TGTGCCAGCAGCCAAGGGGGACTAGCGGGAGGCGAGCAGTTCTTC. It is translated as CASSQGGLAGGEQFF.

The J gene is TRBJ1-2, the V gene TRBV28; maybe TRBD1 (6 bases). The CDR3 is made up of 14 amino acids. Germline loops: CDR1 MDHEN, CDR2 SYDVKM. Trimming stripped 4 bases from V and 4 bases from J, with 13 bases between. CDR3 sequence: CASSSGGAVYGYTF. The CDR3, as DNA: TGTGCCAGCAGTTCGGGGGGCGCAGTCTATGGCTACACCTTC.

Here the CDR3 reads CASSPSGSYGYTF. The CDR3 DNA reads as TGTGCCAGCAGCCCCAGCGGGAGCTATGGCTACACCTTC. V gene TRBV7-9 combines with J gene TRBJ1-2; D unresolved. The CDR3 loop spans 13 amino acids. Trimming shortened V by 5 bases and J by 4 bases, and 11 bases separated the two germline ends. In germline, CDR1 is SEHNR, CDR2 FQNEAQ (reference sequence).

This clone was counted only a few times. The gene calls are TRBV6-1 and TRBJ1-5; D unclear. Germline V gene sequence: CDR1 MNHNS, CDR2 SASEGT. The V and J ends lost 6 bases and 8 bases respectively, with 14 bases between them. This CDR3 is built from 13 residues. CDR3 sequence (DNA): TGTGCCAGCAGACTAGACCCCCAGGAGCCCCAGCATTTT. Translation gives CASRLDPQEPQHF.

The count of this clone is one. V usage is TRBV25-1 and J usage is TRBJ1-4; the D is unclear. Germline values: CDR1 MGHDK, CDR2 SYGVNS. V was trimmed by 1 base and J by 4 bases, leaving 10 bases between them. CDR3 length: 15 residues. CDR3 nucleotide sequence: TGTGCCAGCAGTGAATTTGTAGGAGGTAATGAAAAACTGTTTTTT. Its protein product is CASSEFVGGNEKLFF.

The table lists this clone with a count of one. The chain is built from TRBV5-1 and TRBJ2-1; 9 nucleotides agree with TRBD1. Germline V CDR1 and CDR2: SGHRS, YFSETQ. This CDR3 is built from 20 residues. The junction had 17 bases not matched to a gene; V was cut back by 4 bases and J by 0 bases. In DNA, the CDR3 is TGCGCCAGCAGCACGGTCGGGGACAGGGTTGTCGGCAGCTCCTACAATGAGCAGTTCTTC. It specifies CASSTVGDRVVGSSYNEQFF.

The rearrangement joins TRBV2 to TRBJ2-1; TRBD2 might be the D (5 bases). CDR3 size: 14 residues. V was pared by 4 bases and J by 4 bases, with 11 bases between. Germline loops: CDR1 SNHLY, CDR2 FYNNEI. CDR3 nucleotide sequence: TGTGCCAGCAGTGGGGAGACACTTTACAATGAGCAGTTCTTC. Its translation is CASSGETLYNEQFF.

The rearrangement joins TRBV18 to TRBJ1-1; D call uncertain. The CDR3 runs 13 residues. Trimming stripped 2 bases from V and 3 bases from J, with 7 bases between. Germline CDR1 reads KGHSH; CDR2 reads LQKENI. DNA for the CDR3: TGTGCCAGCTCACCAGACCAGTACACTGAAGCTTTCTTT. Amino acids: CASSPDQYTEAFF.

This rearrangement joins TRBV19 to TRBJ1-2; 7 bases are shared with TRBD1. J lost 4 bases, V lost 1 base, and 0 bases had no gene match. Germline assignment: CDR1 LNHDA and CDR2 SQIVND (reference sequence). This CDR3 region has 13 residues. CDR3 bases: TGTGCCAGTAGTATAGCAGGGGGCTATGGCTACACCTTC. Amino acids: CASSIAGGYGYTF.

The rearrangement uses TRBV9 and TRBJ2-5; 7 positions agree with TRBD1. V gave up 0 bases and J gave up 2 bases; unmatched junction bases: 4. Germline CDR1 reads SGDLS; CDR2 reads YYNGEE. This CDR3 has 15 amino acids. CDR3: CASSVVGGPQETQYF. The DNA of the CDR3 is TGTGCCAGCAGCGTAGTAGGGGGCCCACAAGAGACCCAGTACTTC.

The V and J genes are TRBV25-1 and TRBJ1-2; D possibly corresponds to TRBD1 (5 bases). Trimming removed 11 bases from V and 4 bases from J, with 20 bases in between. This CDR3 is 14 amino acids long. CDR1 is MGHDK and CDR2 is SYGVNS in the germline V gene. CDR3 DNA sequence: TGTGCCGTACAGGAGGGAGGGACTTCCTATGGCTACACCTTC. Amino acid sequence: CAVQEGGTSYGYTF.

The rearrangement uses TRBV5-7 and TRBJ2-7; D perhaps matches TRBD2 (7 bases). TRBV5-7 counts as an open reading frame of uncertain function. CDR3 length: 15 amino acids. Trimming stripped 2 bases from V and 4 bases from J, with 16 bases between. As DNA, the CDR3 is TGTGCCAGCAGCTTCCCCGGGGGGCGCGGATACGAGCAGTACTTC. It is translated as CASSFPGGRGYEQYF.